This T cell receptor beta chain was retrieved from a study of blood T cell repertoires in COVID-19. This clone has just a few counts. The CDR3 is 14 residues long. Germline CDR1 reads SGHDT; CDR2 reads YYEEEE. V gave up 6 bases and J gave up 1 base, with 13 bases separating them. The data were produced by immunoSEQ multiplex PCR, yet TCRdb's version contains in-frame clones alone and is incomplete. The sample has tens of thousands of clones; approximately 87% are singletons. The TCR originated in an elderly man in a cohort sampled during active COVID-19. This rearrangement joins TRBV5-6 to TRBJ1-2; D remains ambiguous. Sequencing input: peripheral blood. The CDR3 spells CASTSQRYNYGYTF. The CDR3 bases are TGTGCCAGCACCTCTCAACGCTATAACTATGGCTACACCTTC.